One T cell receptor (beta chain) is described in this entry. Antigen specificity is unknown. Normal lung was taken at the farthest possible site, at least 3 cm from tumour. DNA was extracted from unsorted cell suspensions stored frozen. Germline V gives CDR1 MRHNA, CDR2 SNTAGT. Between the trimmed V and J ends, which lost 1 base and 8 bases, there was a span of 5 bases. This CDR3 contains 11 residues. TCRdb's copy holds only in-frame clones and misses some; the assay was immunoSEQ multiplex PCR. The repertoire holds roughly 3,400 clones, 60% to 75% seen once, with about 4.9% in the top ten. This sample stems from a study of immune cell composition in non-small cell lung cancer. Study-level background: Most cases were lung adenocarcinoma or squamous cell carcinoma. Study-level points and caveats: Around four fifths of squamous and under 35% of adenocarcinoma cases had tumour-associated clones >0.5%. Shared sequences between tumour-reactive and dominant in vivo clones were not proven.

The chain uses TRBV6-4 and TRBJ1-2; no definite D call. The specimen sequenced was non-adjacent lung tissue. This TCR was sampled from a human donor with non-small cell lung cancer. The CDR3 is CASSDFSGYTF. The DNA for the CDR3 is TGTGCCAGCAGTGACTTTAGCGGCTACACCTTC.